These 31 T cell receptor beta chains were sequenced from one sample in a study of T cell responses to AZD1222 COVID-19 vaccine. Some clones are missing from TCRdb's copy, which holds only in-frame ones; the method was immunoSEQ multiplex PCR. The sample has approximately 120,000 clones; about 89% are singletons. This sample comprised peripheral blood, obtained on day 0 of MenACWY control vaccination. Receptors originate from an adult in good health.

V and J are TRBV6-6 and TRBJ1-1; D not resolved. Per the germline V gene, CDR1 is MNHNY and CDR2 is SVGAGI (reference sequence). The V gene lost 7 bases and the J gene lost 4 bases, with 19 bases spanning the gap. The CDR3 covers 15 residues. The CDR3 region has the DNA TGTGCCAGCATCGGCCCGGGCAGAGGGAGCACTGAAGCTTTCTTT. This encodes CASIGPGRGSTEAFF.

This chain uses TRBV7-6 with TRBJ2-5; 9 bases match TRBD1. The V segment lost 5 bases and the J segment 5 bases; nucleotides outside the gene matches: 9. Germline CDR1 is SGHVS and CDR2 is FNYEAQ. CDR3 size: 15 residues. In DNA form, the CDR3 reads TGTGCCAGCAGCCGTACAGGGGGCTTGAGGGAGACCCAGTACTTC. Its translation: CASSRTGGLRETQYF.

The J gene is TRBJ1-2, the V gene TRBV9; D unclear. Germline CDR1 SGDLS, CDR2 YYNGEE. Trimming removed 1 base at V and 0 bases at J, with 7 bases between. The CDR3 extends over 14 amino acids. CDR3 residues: CASSVSQANYGYTF. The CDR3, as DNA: TGTGCCAGCAGCGTATCCCAGGCTAACTATGGCTACACCTTC.

The CDR3 DNA is TGTGCCATTAAGGGACAGATGAACACTGAAGCTTTCTTT. Its translation is CAIKGQMNTEAFF. The J gene is TRBJ1-1, the V gene TRBV10-3, with 7 bases lining up with TRBD1. This CDR3 spans 13 amino acids. J gave up 0 bases and V 9 bases, and 4 bases lay outside the gene matches. Germline values: CDR1 ENHRY, CDR2 SYGVKD.

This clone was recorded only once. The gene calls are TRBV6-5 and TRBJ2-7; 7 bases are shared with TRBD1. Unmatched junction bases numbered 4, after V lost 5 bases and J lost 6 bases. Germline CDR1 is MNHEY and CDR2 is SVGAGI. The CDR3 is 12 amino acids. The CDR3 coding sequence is TGTGCCAGCAGTACGACAGGGATCGAGCAGTACTTC. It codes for CASSTTGIEQYF.

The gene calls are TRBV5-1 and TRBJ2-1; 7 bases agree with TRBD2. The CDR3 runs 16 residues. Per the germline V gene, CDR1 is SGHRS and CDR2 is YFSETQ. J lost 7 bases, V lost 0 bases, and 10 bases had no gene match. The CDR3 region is CASSLELAGVGNEQFF. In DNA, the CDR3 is TGCGCCAGCAGCTTGGAATTGGCGGGAGTCGGTAATGAGCAGTTCTTC.

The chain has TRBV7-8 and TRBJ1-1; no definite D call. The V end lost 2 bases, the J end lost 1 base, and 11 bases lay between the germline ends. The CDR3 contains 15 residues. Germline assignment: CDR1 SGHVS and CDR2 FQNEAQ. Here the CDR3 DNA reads TGTGCCAGCAGCTTATTGTATCGAGGGAACACTGAAGCTTTCTTT. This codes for CASSLLYRGNTEAFF.

The CDR3 loop is CASSQDSGWKLFF. CDR3 sequence (DNA): TGCGCCAGCAGCCAAGATAGCGGGTGGAAACTGTTTTTT. The chain uses TRBV4-1 and TRBJ1-4; D is unclear. The germline V gene encodes CDR1 MGHRA and CDR2 YSYEKL. V lost 0 bases, J lost 11 bases, and 10 bases lay in between. CDR3 length: 13 residues.

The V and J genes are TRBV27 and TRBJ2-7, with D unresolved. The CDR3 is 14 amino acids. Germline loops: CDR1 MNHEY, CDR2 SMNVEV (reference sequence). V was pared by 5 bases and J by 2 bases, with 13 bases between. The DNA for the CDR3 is TGTGCCAGCAGTCCCCAGACTGGCCCCTACGAGCAGTACTTC. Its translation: CASSPQTGPYEQYF.

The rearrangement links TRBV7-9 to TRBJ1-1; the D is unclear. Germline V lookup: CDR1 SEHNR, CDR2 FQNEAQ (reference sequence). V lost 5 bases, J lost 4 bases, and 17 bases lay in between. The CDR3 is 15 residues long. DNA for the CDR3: TGTGCCAGCAGCAACCAGATCATAGTGGGCACTGAAGCTTTCTTT. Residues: CASSNQIIVGTEAFF.

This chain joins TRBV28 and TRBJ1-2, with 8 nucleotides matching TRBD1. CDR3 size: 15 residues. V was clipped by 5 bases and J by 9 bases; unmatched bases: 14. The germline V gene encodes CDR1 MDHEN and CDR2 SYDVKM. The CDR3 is CASSPTYIQGASYTF. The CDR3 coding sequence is TGTGCCAGCAGTCCAACGTACATCCAGGGGGCTAGCTACACCTTC.

CDR3 region: CASSTTGGRVTEAFF. CDR3 sequence (DNA): TGTGCCAGCTCCACCACGGGGGGCAGGGTCACTGAAGCTTTCTTT. V is TRBV18 and J is TRBJ1-1, with D perhaps TRBD1 (6 bases). Between the trimmed V and J ends, which lost 6 bases and 4 bases, there was a span of 18 bases. In germline, CDR1 is KGHSH, CDR2 LQKENI. The CDR3 is 15 residues long.

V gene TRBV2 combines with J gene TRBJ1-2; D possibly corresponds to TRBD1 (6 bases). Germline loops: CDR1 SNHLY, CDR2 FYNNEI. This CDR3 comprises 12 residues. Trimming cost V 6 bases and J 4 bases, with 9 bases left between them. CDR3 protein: CASSETGYGYTF. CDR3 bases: TGTGCCAGCAGCGAGACAGGCTATGGCTACACCTTC.

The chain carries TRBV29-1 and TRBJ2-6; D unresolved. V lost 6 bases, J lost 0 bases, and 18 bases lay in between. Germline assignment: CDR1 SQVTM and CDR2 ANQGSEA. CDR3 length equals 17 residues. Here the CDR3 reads CSVIHQTAFSGANVLTF. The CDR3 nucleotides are TGCAGCGTCATACACCAAACCGCCTTCTCTGGGGCCAACGTCCTGACTTTC.

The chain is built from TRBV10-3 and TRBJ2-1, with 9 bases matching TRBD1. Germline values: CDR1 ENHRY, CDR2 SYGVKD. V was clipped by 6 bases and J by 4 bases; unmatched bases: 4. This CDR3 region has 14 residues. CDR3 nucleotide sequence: TGTGCCATCAGCTTGGGGACAGGGTACAATGAGCAGTTCTTC. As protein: CAISLGTGYNEQFF.

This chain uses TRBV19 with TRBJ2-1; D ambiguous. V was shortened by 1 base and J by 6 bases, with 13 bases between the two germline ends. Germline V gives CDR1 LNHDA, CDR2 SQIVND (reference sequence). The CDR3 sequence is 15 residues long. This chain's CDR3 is CASSIGGSLFNEQFF. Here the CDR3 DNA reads TGTGCCAGTAGTATAGGAGGCTCGTTATTCAATGAGCAGTTCTTC.

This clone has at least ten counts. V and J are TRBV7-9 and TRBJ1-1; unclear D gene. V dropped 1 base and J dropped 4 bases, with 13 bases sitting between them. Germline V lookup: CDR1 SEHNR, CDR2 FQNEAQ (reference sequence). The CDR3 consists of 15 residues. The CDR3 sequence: CASSLVPRKSTEAFF. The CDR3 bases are TGTGCCAGCAGCTTAGTGCCAAGGAAATCCACTGAAGCTTTCTTT.

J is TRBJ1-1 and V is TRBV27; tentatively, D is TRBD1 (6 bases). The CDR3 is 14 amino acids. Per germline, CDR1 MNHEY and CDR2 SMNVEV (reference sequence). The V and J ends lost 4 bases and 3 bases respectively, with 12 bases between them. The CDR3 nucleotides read TGTGCCAGCAGTTCTCGGGAGGGGGACACTGAAGCTTTCTTT. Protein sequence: CASSSREGDTEAFF.

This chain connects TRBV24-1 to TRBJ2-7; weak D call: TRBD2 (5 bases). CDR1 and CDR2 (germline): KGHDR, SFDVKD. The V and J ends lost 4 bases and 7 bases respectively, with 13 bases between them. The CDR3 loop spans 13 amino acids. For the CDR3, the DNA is TGTGCCACCAGTGACGGTTCGGGGAGAGAGCAGTACTTC. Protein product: CATSDGSGREQYF.

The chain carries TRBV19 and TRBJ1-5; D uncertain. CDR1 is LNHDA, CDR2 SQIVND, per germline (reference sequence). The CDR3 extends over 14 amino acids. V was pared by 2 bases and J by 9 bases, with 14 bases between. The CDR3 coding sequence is TGTGCCAGTAGTATAAGGGTATCCTCTACGCCCCAGCATTTT. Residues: CASSIRVSSTPQHF.

CDR3 in DNA: TGTGCCAGCAGCTTAGATATTCCGGGAGCACGCACTGAAGCTTTCTTT. This translates into CASSLDIPGARTEAFF. The chain links TRBV7-6 to TRBJ1-1; D ambiguous. CDR1 and CDR2 from the germline V gene are SGHVS and FNYEAQ. V lost 1 base and J lost 4, with 16 bases in between. This CDR3 is built from 16 residues. The variable domain in full, completed from reference TRBV7-6 and TRBJ1-1, reads GAGVSQSPRYKVTKRGQDVALRCDPISGHVSLYWYRQALGQGPEFLTYFNYEAQQDKSGLPNDRFSAERPEGSISTLTIQRTEQRDSAMYRCASSLDIPGARTEAFFGQGTRLTVV.

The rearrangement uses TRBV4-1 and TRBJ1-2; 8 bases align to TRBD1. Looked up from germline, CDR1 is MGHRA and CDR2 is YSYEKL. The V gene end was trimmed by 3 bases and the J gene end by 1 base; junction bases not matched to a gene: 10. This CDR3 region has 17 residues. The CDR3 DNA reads TGCGCCAGCAGCCAGGAACGAAGGACAGGGAATAACTATGGCTACACCTTC. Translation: CASSQERRTGNNYGYTF.

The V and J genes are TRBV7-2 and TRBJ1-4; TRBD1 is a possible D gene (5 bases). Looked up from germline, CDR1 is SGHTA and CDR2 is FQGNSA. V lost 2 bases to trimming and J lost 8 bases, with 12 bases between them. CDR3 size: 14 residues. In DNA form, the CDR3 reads TGTGCCAGCAGCTTAAGTGGACGGACAGAAAAACTGTTTTTT. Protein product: CASSLSGRTEKLFF.

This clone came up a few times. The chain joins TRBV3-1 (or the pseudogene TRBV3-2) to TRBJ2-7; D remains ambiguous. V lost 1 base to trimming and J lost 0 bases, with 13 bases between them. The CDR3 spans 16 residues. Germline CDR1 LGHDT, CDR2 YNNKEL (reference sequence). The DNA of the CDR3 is TGTGCCAGCAGCCAAGGTTTCGCGGATAGCTCCTACGAGCAGTACTTC. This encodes CASSQGFADSSYEQYF.

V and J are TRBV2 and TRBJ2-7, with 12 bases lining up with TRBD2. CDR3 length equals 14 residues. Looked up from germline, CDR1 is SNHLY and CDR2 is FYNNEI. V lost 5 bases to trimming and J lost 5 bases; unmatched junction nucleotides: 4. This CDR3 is CASSRTSGNNEQYF. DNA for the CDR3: TGTGCCAGCAGTAGGACTAGCGGGAATAACGAGCAGTACTTC. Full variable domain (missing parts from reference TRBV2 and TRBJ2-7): EPEVTQTPSHQVTQMGQEVILRCVPISNHLYFYWYRQILGQKVEFLVSFYNNEISEKSEIFDDQFSVERPDGSNFTLKIRSTKLEDSAMYFCASSRTSGNNEQYFGPGTRLTVT.

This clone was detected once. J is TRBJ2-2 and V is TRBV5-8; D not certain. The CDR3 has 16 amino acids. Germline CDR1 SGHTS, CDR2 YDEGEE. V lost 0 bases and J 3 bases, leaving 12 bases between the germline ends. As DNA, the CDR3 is TGTGCCAGCAGCTTGGATGGGGTTAGGTACACCGGGGAGCTGTTTTTT. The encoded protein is CASSLDGVRYTGELFF.

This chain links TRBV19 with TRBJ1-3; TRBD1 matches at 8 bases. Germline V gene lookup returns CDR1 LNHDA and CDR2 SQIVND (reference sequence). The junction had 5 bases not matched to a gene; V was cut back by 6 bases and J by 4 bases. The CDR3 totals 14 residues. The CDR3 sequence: CASRDRAVGNTIYF. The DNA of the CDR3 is TGTGCCAGTAGGGACAGGGCGGTAGGAAACACCATATATTTT.

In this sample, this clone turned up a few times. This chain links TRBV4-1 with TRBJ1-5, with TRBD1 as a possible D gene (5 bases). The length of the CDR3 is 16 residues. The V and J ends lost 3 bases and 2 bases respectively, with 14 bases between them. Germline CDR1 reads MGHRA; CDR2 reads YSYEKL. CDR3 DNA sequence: TGCGCCAGCAGCCACGGCAGGGCCTTTGGCAATCAGCCCCAGCATTTT. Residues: CASSHGRAFGNQPQHF.

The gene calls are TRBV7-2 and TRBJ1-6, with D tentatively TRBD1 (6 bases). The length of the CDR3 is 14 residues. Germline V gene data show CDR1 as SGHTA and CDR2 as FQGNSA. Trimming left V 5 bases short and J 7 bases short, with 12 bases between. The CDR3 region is CASSAQGANSPLHF. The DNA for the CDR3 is TGTGCCAGCAGCGCACAGGGTGCGAATTCACCCCTCCACTTT.

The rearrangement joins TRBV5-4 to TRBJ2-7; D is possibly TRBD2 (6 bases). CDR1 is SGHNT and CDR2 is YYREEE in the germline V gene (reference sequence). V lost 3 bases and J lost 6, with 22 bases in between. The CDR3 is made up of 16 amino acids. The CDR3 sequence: CASSSRGGGMAREQYF. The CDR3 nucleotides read TGTGCCAGCAGCTCTAGAGGCGGCGGGATGGCTCGCGAGCAGTACTTC.

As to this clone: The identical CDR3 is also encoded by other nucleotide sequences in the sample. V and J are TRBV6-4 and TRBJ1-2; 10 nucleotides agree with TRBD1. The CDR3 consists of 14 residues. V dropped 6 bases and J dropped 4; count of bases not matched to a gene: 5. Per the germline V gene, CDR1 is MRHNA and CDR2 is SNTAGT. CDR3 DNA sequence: TGTGCCAGCAGGGCGGGACAGGGGCGCTATGGCTACACCTTC. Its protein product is CASRAGQGRYGYTF.